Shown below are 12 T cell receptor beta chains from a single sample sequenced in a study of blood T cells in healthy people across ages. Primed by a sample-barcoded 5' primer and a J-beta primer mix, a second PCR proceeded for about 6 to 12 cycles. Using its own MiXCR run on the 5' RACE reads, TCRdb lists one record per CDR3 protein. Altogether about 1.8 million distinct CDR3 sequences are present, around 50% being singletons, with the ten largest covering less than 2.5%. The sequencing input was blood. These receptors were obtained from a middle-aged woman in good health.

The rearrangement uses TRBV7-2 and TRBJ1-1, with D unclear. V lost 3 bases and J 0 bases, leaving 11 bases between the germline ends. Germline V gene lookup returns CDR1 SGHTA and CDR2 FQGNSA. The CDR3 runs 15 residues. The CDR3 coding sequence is TGTGCCAGCAGCTTGAGTGTGGCCGTGAACACTGAAGCTTTCTTT. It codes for CASSLSVAVNTEAFF.

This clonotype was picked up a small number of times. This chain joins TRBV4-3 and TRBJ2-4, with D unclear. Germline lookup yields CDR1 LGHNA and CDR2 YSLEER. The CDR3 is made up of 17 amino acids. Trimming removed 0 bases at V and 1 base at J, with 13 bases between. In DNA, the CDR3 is TGCGCCAGCAGCCAAGAAGTTATGGTGGGGGCCAAAAACATTCAGTACTTC. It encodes CASSQEVMVGAKNIQYF.

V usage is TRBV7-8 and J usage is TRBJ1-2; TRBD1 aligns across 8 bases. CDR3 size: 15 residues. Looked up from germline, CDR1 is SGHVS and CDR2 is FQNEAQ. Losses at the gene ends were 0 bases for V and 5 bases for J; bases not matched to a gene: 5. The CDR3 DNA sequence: TGTGCCAGCAGCTTAGCCCGGACAGGGAGTTATGGCTACACCTTC. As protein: CASSLARTGSYGYTF.

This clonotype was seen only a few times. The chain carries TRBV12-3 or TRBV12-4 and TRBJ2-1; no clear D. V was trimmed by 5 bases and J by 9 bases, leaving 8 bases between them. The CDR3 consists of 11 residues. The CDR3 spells CASSTTVEQFF. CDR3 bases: TGTGCCAGCAGTACGACGGTTGAGCAGTTCTTC.

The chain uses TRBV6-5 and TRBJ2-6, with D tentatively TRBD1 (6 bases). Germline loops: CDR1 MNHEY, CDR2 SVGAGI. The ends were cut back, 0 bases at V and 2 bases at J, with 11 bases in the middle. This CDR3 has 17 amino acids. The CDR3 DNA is TGTGCCAGCAGTTACTCGAGGGGGACGGCTGGGGCCAACGTCCTGACTTTC. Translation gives CASSYSRGTAGANVLTF.

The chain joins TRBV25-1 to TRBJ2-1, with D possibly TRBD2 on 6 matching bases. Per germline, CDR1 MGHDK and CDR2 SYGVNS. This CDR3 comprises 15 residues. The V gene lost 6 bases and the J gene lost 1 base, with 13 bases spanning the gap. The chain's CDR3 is CASRKSGVSYNEQFF. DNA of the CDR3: TGTGCCAGCAGAAAGTCGGGGGTGTCCTACAATGAGCAGTTCTTC.

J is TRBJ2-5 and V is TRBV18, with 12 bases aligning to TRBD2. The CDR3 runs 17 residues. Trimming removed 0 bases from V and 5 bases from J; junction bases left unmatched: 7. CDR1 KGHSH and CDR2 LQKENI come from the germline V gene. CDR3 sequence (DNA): TGTGCCAGCTCACCACCGAATAGACTAGCGGGGGTGGAGACCCAGTACTTC. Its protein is CASSPPNRLAGVETQYF.

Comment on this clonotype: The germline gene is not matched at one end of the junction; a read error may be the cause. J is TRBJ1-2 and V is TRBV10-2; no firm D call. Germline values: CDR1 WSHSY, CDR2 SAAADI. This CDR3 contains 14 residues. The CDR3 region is CASSESSDIYDYTF. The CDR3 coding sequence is TGCGCCAGCAGCGAAAGTAGCGACATCTATGACTACACCTTC.

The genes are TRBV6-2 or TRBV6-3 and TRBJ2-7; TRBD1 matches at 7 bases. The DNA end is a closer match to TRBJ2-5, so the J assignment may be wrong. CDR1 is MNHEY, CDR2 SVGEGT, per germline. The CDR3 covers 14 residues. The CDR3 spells CATEGDSDPETQYF. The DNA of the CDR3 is TGTGCCACCGAGGGGGACAGCGATCCAGAGACCCAGTACTTC.

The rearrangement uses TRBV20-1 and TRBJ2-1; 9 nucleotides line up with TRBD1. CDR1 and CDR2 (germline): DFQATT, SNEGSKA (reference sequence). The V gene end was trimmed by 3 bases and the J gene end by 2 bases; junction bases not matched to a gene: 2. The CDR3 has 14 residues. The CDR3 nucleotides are TGCAGTGCTAGCGGGGACAGGGCCTACAATGAGCAGTTCTTC. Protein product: CSASGDRAYNEQFF.

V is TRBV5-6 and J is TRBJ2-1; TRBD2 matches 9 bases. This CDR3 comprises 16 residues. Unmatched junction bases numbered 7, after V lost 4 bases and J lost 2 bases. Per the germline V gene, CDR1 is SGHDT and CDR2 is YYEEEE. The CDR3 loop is CASSPTRLAAYNEQFF. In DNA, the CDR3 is TGTGCCAGCAGCCCCACCAGACTAGCGGCCTACAATGAGCAGTTCTTC.

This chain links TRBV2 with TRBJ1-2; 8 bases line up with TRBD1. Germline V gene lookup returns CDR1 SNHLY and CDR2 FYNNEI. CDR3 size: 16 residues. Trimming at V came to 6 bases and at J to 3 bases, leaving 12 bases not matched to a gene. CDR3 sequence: CASSPVTGVVDYGYTF. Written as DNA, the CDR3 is TGTGCCAGCAGCCCAGTGACAGGGGTCGTCGACTATGGCTACACCTTC.